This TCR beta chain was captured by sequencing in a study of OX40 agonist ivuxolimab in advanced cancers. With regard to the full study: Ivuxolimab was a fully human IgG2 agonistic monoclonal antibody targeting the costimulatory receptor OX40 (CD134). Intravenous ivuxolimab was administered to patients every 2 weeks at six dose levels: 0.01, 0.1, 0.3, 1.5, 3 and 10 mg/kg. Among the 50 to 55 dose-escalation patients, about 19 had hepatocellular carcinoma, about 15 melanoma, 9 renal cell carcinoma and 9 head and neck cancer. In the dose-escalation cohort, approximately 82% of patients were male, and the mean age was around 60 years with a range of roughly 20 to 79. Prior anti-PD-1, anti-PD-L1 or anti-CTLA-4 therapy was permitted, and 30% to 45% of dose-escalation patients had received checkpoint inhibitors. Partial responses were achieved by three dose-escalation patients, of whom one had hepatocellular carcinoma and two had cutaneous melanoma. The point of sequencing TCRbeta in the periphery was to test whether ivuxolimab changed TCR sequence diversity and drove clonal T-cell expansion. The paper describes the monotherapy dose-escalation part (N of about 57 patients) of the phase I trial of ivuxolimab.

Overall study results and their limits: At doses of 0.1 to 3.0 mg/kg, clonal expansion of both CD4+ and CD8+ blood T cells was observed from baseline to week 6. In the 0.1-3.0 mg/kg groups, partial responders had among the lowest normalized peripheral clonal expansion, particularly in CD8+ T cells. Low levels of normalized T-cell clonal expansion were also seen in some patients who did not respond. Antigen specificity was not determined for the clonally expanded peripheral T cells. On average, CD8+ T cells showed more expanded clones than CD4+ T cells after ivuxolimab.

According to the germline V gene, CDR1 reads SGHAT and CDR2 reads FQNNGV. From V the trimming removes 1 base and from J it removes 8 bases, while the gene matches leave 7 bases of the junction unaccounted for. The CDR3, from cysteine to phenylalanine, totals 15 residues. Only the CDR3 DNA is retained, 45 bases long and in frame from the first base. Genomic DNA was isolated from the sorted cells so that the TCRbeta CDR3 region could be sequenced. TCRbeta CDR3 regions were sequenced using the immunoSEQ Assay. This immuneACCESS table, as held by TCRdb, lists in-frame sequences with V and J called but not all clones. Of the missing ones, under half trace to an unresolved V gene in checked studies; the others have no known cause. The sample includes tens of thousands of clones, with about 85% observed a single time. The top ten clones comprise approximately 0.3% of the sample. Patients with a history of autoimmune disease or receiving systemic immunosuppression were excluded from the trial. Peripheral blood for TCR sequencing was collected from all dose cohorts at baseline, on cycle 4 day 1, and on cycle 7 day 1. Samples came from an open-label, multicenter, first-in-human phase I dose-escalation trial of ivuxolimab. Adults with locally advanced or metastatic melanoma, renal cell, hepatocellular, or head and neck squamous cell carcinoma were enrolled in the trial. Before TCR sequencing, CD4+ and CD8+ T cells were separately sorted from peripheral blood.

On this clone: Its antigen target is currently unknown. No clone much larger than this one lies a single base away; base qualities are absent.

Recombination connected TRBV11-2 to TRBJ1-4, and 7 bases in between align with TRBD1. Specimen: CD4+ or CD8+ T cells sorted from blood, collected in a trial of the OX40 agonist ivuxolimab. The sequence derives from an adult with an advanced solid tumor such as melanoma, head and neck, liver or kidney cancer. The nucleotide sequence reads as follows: TGTGCCAGCAGCTTAGCGGGGACAGCTCAAGAAAAACTGTTTTTT. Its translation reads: CASSLAGTAQEKLFF.